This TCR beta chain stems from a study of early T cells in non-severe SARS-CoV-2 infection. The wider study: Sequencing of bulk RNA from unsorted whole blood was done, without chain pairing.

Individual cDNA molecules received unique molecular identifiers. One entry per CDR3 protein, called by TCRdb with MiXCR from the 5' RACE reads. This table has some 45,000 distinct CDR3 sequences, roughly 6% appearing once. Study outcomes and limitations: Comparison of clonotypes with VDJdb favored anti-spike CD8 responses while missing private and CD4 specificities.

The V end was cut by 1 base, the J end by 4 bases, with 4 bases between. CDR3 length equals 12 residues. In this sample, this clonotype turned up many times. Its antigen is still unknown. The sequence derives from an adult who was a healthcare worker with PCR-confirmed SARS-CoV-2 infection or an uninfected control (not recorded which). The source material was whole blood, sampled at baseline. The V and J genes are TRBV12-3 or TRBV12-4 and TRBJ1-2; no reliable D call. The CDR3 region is CASSLEAYGYTF. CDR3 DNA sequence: TGTGCCAGCAGTTTAGAAGCCTATGGCTACACCTTC.